The TCR beta chain under discussion was sequenced for a study of blood T cell repertoires in COVID-19. At the level of the study: T cells, B-cell-depleted T cells, or PBMCs provided the cDNA or gDNA that served as material.

Per germline, CDR1 PRHDT and CDR2 FYEKMQ (reference sequence). V lost 0 bases to trimming and J lost 6 bases; unmatched junction nucleotides: 13. The CDR3 contains 19 residues. Libraries were prepared by immunoSEQ multiplex PCR; TCRdb keeps only in-frame clonotypes and omits some of them. The data show fewer than 600,000 clones, with 85% to 90% seen just once and less than 2% held by the top ten. The genes are TRBV13 and TRBJ2-1; the match to TRBD2 covers 11 bases. The specimen sequenced was PBMCs or T cells enriched from blood (not recorded which). The sequence derives from a woman in her forties who had recovered from COVID-19. The CDR3 loop reads CASSLGLGLAGGGFNEQFF. Here the CDR3 DNA reads TGTGCCAGCAGCTTAGGCCTCGGGCTAGCGGGAGGAGGGTTCAATGAGCAGTTCTTC.